The clone carrying this T cell receptor beta chain showed up just a few times. With 4 bases clipped from V and 6 bases from J, the junction kept 5 bases outside the gene matches. CDR1 LNHDA and CDR2 SQIVND come from the germline V gene (reference sequence). The CDR3 totals 14 residues. This sample was included in a study of cytomegalovirus exposure and HLA in healthy donors. The PCR made use of 60 Vbeta and 13 Jbeta primers. TCRdb keeps only in-frame clones here, not all; method: immunoSEQ multiplex PCR. The sample includes approximately 150,000 clones, approximately 80% of them seen just once. The TCR comes from a middle-aged man in good health and CMV-seronegative. The sequenced sample was PBMCs. The chain uses TRBV19 and TRBJ2-7, with 11 bases identical to TRBD2. The CDR3 DNA sequence: TGTGCCAGTAGTAGTAGCGGGGGGGCCTTCGAGCAGTACTTC. This sequence encodes CASSSSGGAFEQYF. The full variable domain, rest sourced from reference TRBV19 and TRBJ2-7, is DGGITQSPKYLFRKEGQNVTLSCEQNLNHDAMYWYRQDPGQGLRLIYYSQIVNDFQKGDIAEGYSVSREKKESFPLTVTSAQKNPTAFYLCASSSSGGAFEQYFGPGTRLTVT.